The source of this T cell receptor beta chain is a study of T cells in severe cutaneous drug reactions (dated by TCRdb to the late 2010s). Some background on the complete study: Recruitment took place between the early 2010s and the late 2010s, drawing patients from Taiwan, Thailand and a European registry network. Enrollment was limited to patients whose SJS/TEN or DRESS diagnosis was probable or definite according to RegiSCAR criteria. The study combined bulk TCR sequencing with single-cell sequencing, quantitative PCR validation, functional assays and transgenic mouse experiments. Libraries used iRepertoire multiplex PCR; authors cited a comparison showing similar capture of abundant clonotypes across iRepertoire and 5' RACE methods with or without UMI. The Naranjo algorithm and the ALDEN drug causality algorithm were used to identify the culprit drug. Patients in either the acute or the recovery stage provided biological samples, such as blister fluids/cells and PBMC. Overall results and qualifications from the work: A strong increase in TRBV12-4 usage was observed in CBZ-SJS/TEN patients, with averages of about 32% in blister cells and about 5.3% in PBMC. The authors noted that whether the public TCR generalizes to SJS/TEN caused by other drugs still needs further study. All seven CBZ-SJS/TEN blister samples contained a public TCRbeta CDR3 (mean approximately 15%), which was undetectable or scarce in tolerant-control and healthy-donor PBMC.

The CDR3, cysteine through phenylalanine, is 15 amino acids long. The DNA sequence is not available. The germline V gene (reference sequence) specifies MNHEY as CDR1 and SMNVEV as CDR2. Sequenced donors were patients with carbamazepine-induced Stevens-Johnson syndrome or toxic epidermal necrolysis (CBZ-SJS/TEN). To search for drug-specific clonotypes, the T cell receptor repertoires of patients with drug-induced severe cutaneous adverse reactions were profiled by next-generation sequencing. RNA was isolated either from blister cells of skin lesions or from peripheral blood mononuclear cells. Worth noting for this clonotype: There is no known antigen for this receptor.

For both bulk and single-cell sequencing, libraries were prepared with the iRepertoire multiplex PCR system using TCR subtype-specific primers. Multiplex PCR using primers aimed at the V, D and J gene regions produced the bulk TCR beta libraries. Each sample contributed roughly 95-550 ng of RNA as input for preparing the bulk TCR library. Bulk TCR beta amplicons were sequenced on an Illumina MiSeq. The paper's data handling went like this. Sample misassignments and low-quality sequencing reads were filtered out during quality control steps. CDR3 was defined as the amino acids between the V-gene Y[YFLI]C motif and the J-segment [FW]GXGT motif. TRBV and TRBJ gene assignments and CDR3 clonotypes followed the IMGT database. TRBV expression in each sample was normalized to the mean of the same gene in PBMC from just under 45 healthy donors. The reads were reprocessed in TCRdb, with one entry per CDR3 protein sequence and no accompanying DNA. These V and J calls derive from TCRdb rather than the authors' analysis. This specimen's table enumerates approximately 6,900 distinct CDR3 sequences. The ten largest clones represent about a third of the sample.

This receptor was obtained from a human donor with toxic epidermal necrolysis, a severe cutaneous drug reaction. Source material: cells from a skin blister. The cell subset or site label on this specimen signifies: unsorted cells from skin lesion blisters. The V gene is TRBV27 and the J gene is TRBJ2-7; the TCRdb call, TRBD2, lacks DNA for checking. The CDR3 has the sequence CASSDPTSGSGEQYF.